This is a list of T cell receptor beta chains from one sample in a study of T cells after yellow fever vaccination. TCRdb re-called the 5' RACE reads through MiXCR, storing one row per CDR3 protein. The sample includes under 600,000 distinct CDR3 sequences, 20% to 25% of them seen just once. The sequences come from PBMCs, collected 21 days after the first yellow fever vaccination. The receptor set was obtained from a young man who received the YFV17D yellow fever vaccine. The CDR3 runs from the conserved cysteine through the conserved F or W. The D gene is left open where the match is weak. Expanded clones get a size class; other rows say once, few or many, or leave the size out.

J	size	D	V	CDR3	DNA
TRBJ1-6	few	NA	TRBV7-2	CASSLVPQGGSPLHF	TGTGCCAGCAGCTTAGTCCCCCAGGGAGGGTCACCCCTCCACTTT
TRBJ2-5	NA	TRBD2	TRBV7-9	CASSKGLAGGPEETQYF	TGTGCCAGCAGCAAGGGACTAGCGGGGGGGCCGGAGGAGACCCAGTACTTC
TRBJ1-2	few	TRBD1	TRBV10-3	CAISESTGTNYGYTF	TGTGCCATCAGTGAGTCGACAGGGACGAACTATGGCTACACCTTC
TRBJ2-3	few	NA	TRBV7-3	CASSPWPGNPIRTDTQYF	TGTGCCAGCAGCCCATGGCCAGGGAACCCGATTCGCACAGATACGCAGTATTTT
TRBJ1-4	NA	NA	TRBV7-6	CASSQARGDGEEKLFF	TGTGCCAGCAGCCAGGCCCGAGGGGACGGAGAGGAAAAACTGTTTTTT
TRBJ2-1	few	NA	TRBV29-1	CSVEDPSDSPSVNNEQFF	TGCAGCGTTGAAGATCCTTCCGACAGCCCAAGTGTGAACAATGAGCAGTTCTTC
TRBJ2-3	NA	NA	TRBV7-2	CASSLGGIGGIDTQYF	TGTGCCAGCAGCTTAGGGGGTATAGGGGGGATAGATACGCAGTATTTT
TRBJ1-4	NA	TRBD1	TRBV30	CACVGTASQKLFF	TGTGCCTGCGTCGGGACAGCCTCCCAAAAACTGTTTTTT
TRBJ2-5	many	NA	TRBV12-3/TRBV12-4	CASSPRPGETQYF	TGTGCCAGCAGTCCCCGACCGGGAGAGACCCAGTACTTC
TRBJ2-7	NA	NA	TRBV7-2	CASSLASTPSSGEQYF	TGTGCCAGCAGCTTAGCGTCGACACCCTCATCGGGCGAGCAGTACTTC
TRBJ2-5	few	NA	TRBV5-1	CASSLSTVGETQYF	TGCGCCAGCAGCTTATCGACAGTGGGAGAGACCCAGTACTTC
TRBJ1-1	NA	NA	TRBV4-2	CASSQEAVGVGTEAFF	TGTGCCAGCAGCCAAGAGGCGGTCGGGGTTGGCACTGAAGCTTTCTTT
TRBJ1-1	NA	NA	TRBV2	CASSTARGTEAFF	TGTGCCAGCAGCACCGCCCGGGGGACTGAAGCTTTCTTT
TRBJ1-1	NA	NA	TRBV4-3	CASSGGEGHTEAFF	TGCGCCAGCAGCGGGGGAGAGGGGCACACTGAAGCTTTCTTT
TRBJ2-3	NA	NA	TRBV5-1	CASSLAGVTQYF	TGCGCCAGCAGCTTGGCTGGGGTTACGCAGTATTTT
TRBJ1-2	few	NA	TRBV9	CASSVQAGLGLGYTF	TGTGCCAGCAGCGTACAGGCAGGGTTAGGCTTGGGCTACACCTTC
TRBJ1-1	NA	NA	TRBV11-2	CASSSSWRSNTEAFF	TGTGCCAGCAGCTCTTCCTGGCGGTCGAACACTGAAGCTTTCTTT
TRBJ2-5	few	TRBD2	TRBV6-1	CASFTGTSVQTQYF	TGTGCCAGCTTCACCGGGACTAGCGTACAGACCCAGTACTTC
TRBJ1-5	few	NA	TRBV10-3	CAISGKGQPQHF	TGTGCCATCAGTGGAAAAGGGCAGCCCCAGCATTTT
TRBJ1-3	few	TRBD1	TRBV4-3	CASSQGNRGTGNTIYF	TGCGCCAGCAGCCAAGGGAACAGGGGAACTGGAAACACCATATATTTT
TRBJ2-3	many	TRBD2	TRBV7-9	CASSLGTSGADTQYF	TGTGCCAGCAGCTTGGGGACTAGCGGGGCAGATACGCAGTATTTT
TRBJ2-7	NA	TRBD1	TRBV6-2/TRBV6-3	CASSSPGQGREQYF	TGTGCCAGCAGTTCTCCGGGACAGGGGAGGGAGCAGTACTTC
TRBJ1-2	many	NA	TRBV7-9	CASQTYGDYGYTF	TGTGCCAGCCAAACCTATGGGGACTATGGCTACACCTTC
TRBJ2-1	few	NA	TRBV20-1	CSARSRHYNEQFF	TGCAGTGCTAGATCGCGGCACTACAATGAGCAGTTCTTC
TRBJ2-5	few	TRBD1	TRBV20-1	CSAGTGQETQYF	TGCAGTGCTGGGACAGGGCAAGAGACCCAGTACTTC
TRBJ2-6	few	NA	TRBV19	CASKTVRLGEANVLTF	TGTGCCAGTAAGACCGTCAGACTTGGTGAGGCCAACGTCCTGACTTTC
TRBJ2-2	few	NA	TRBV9	CASSVVGGWGTGELFF	TGTGCCAGCAGCGTGGTTGGGGGTTGGGGCACCGGGGAGCTGTTTTTT
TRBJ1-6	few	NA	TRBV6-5	CASSYFVGEAGMDSPLHF	TGTGCCAGCAGTTACTTTGTCGGTGAAGCAGGGATGGATTCACCCCTCCACTTT
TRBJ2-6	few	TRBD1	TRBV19	CASRTGVVSGANVLTF	TGTGCCAGCCGGACAGGGGTGGTCTCTGGGGCCAACGTCCTGACTTTC
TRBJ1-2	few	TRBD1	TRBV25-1	CASSTPGQGYHGYTF	TGTGCCAGCAGTACCCCGGGACAGGGGTATCATGGCTACACCTTC
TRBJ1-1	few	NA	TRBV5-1	CASTNLEGNTEAFF	TGCGCCAGCACAAACCTAGAGGGGAACACTGAAGCTTTCTTT
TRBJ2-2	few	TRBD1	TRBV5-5	CASSNIQGATTGELFF	TGTGCCAGCAGCAATATACAGGGGGCTACCACCGGGGAGCTGTTTTTT
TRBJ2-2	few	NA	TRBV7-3	CASSLWGVDMTGELFF	TGTGCCAGCAGCTTATGGGGGGTTGACATGACCGGGGAGCTGTTTTTT